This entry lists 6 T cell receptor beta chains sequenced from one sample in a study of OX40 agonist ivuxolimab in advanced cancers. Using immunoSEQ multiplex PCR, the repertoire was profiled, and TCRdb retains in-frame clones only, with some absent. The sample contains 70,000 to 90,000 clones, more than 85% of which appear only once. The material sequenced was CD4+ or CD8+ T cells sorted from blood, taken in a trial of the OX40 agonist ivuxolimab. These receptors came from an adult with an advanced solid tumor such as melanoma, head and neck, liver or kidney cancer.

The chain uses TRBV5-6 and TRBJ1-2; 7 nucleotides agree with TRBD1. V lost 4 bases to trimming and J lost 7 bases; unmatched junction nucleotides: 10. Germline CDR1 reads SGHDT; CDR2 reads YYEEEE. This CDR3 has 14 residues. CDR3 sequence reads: CASSPRIQGSGYTF. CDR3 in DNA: TGTGCCAGCAGCCCGCGGATACAGGGGAGTGGCTACACCTTC.

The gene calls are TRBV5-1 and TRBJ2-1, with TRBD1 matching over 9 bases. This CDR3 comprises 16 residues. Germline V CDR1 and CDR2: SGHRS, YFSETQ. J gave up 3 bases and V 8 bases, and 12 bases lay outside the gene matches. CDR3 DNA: TGCGCCAGTGGACAGGGGTTGGCGGTGGGCTACAATGAGCAGTTCTTC. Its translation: CASGQGLAVGYNEQFF.

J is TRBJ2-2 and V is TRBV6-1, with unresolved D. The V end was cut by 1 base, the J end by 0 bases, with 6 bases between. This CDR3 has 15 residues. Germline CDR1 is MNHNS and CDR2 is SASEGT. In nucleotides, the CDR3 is TGTGCCAGCAGTGAAGGGACCCCGAACACCGGGGAGCTGTTTTTT. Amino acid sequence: CASSEGTPNTGELFF.

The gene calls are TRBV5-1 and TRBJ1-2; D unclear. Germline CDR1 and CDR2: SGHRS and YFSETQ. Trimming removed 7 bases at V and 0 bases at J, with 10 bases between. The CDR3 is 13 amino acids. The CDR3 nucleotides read TGCGCCAGCTCCTCGACGCCTAACTATGGCTACACCTTC. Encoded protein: CASSSTPNYGYTF.

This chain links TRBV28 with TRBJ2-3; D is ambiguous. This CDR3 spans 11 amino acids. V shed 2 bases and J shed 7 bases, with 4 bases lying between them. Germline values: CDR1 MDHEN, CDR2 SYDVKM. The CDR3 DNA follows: TGTGCCAGCAGTTTAGCTCATACGCAGTATTTT. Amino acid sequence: CASSLAHTQYF.

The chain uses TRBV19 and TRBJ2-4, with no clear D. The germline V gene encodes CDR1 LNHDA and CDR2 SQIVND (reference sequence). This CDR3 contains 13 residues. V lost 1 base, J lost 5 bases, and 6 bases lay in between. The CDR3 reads CASSIGLENIQYF. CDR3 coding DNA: TGTGCCAGTAGTATAGGTCTGGAAAACATTCAGTACTTC.